The clone carrying this TCR beta chain was observed many times. Its antigen is undetermined. This record comes from a study of identical twins. TCRdb reanalysed the 5' RACE reads using MiXCR and keeps one entry per CDR3 protein. The sample includes 140,000 to 150,000 distinct CDR3 sequences, approximately 3.5% of them seen just once. Overall study results and limits: Monozygotic twin pairs showed more out-of-frame TCR alpha sharing than models estimated.

The source material was memory T cells sorted from blood. The sequence came from a man between 18 and 29 years old in good health.

CDR3 DNA sequence: TGCGCCAGCAGCTTCTCAGCGGCTTCCTACGAGCAGTACTTC. Its protein product is CASSFSAASYEQYF. V and J are TRBV5-1 and TRBJ2-7; D might be TRBD2 (5 bases). V lost 2 bases to trimming and J lost 1 base, with 10 bases between them. The CDR3 covers 14 residues. Germline-derived CDR1 and CDR2 are SGHRS and YFSETQ. Complete variable domain (other parts from reference TRBV5-1 and TRBJ2-7): KAGVTQTPRYLIKTRGQQVTLSCSPISGHRSVSWYQQTPGQGLQFLFEYFSETQRNKGNFPGRFSGRQFSNSRSEMNVSTLELGDSALYLCASSFSAASYEQYFGPGTRLTVT.